The source of this T cell receptor (beta chain) is a study of T cells after yellow fever vaccination. At the level of the study: Preparing low-cell-number fractions relied on SMART-Seq v4 Ultra Low Input. Findings of the study overall: Peaking on day 5 versus 15, the secondary response was faster but weaker. The booster saw the reappearance of most primary-vaccination clones (96% CD4, about 90% CD8).

Points on this clonotype: Its antigen remains unidentified.

The study made its TCR cDNA through 5'RACE template switching. That step introduced a universal primer site along with UMIs. One entry per CDR3 protein results from TCRdb running MiXCR on the 5' RACE reads. The sample holds about 360,000 distinct CDR3 sequences, roughly 6.1% seen once. After removal of 7 bases from V and 3 bases from J, the junction contained 4 bases not matched to a gene. The CDR3 extends over 15 amino acids. The rearrangement joins TRBV12-3 or TRBV12-4 to TRBJ2-2; 11 positions match TRBD2. The sequencing here drew on PBMCs, taken 5 days after the yellow fever booster vaccination. The sequence derives from a man aged 30-40 years who received the YFV17D yellow fever vaccine. The CDR3 DNA follows: TGTGCCAGCACTAATAGCGGGAGGGACACCGGGGAGCTGTTTTTT. This sequence encodes CASTNSGRDTGELFF.